One sample yielded the 21 T cell receptor beta chains listed below, sequenced in a study of blood T cell repertoires in COVID-19. The method was immunoSEQ multiplex PCR; TCRdb's version includes in-frame clones alone and lacks a portion of them. The sample contains a few hundred thousand clones, about 92% of which appear only once. Sequencing was done on a sample of PBMCs or T cells enriched from blood (not recorded which). The receptors originated from a man aged 18 to 29 who had recovered from COVID-19.

The chain employs TRBV7-6 and TRBJ2-5; TRBD1 matches 7 bases. CDR1 SGHVS and CDR2 FNYEAQ come from the germline V gene. This CDR3 spans 16 amino acids. V shed 1 base, J shed 0 bases, and the junction held 5 bases outside the gene matches. Here the CDR3 DNA reads TGTGCCAGCAGCTTAGGAGATCAGGGGGACCAAGAGACCCAGTACTTC. Amino acids: CASSLGDQGDQETQYF.

The genes are TRBV6-5 and TRBJ1-2, with 8 bases matching TRBD1. The CDR3 loop spans 16 amino acids. The V segment lost 0 bases and the J segment 5 bases; nucleotides outside the gene matches: 8. Germline V CDR1 and CDR2: MNHEY, SVGAGI. CDR3 in amino acids: CASSYSSGQAIYGYTF. Here the CDR3 DNA reads TGTGCCAGCAGTTACTCGTCGGGACAGGCCATATATGGCTACACCTTC.

This clone showed up just once. This chain connects TRBV12-5 to TRBJ1-1; weak D call: TRBD1 (5 bases). The germline V and J ends were trimmed by 6 bases and 6 bases, with 17 bases remaining between them. The CDR3 is 14 amino acids. CDR1 and CDR2 from the germline V gene are LGHNT and FRNRAP. The CDR3 spells CASGLGVGRAEAFF. The CDR3 region has the DNA TGTGCTAGTGGCCTAGGGGTCGGGAGAGCTGAAGCTTTCTTT.

About this clone itself: Other DNA sequences in the same sample also yield this CDR3. The CDR3 DNA reads as TGTGCCAGCTCACCAACTGGGAACACTGAAGCTTTCTTT. Protein sequence: CASSPTGNTEAFF. The chain links TRBV18 to TRBJ1-1; no definite D call. Trimming removed 2 bases from V and 1 base from J, with 5 bases in between. The CDR3 runs 13 residues. The V gene's germline CDR1 is KGHSH and CDR2 LQKENI.

J is TRBJ1-1 and V is TRBV27; the match to TRBD1 covers 7 bases. V lost 2 bases and J lost 6; bases outside the gene matches: 9. Germline CDR1 and CDR2: MNHEY and SMNVEV (reference sequence). The CDR3 loop spans 15 amino acids. The CDR3 sequence is CASSLPPGGISEAFF. As DNA, the CDR3 is TGTGCCAGCAGTTTACCGCCAGGGGGGATATCTGAAGCTTTCTTT.

In its sample, this clone was seen once. This chain joins TRBV5-1 and TRBJ1-1; maybe TRBD1 (6 bases). Germline V lookup: CDR1 SGHRS, CDR2 YFSETQ. Trimming left V 7 bases short and J 1 base short, with 17 bases between. The CDR3 spans 15 residues. CDR3 region: CASCQGLTGNTEAFF. The DNA for the CDR3 is TGCGCCAGCTGCCAGGGGTTAACGGGGAACACTGAAGCTTTCTTT.

J is TRBJ2-1 and V is TRBV27; D perhaps matches TRBD2 (5 bases). CDR3 length: 13 residues. V lost 3 bases and J 5 bases, leaving 8 bases between the germline ends. Looked up from germline, CDR1 is MNHEY and CDR2 is SMNVEV (reference sequence). The CDR3 sequence is CASSFSEDNEQFF. The CDR3 DNA reads TGTGCCAGCAGTTTTTCGGAGGACAATGAGCAGTTCTTC.

The table lists this clone with a few counts. The CDR3 here is CASSPGRRTEAFF. The CDR3 coding sequence is TGTGCCAGCAGTCCAGGGAGGCGGACTGAAGCTTTCTTT. J is TRBJ1-1 and V is TRBV6-5, with D possibly matching TRBD1 (5 bases). V dropped 5 bases and J dropped 5 bases, with 12 bases sitting between them. There are 13 residues in the CDR3. Per the germline V gene, CDR1 is MNHEY and CDR2 is SVGAGI.

The chain combines TRBV4-1 with TRBJ2-1; D gene uncertain. Germline V gene sequence: CDR1 MGHRA, CDR2 YSYEKL. Trimming removed 1 base at V and 5 bases at J, with 15 bases between. There are 16 residues in the CDR3. The CDR3 region is CASSQVHGITDNEQFF. The CDR3 nucleotides are TGCGCCAGCAGCCAAGTTCACGGTATTACGGACAATGAGCAGTTCTTC.

The chain links TRBV5-6 to TRBJ1-1; the D gene is possibly TRBD1 (5 bases). The CDR3 runs to 15 residues. Per germline, CDR1 SGHDT and CDR2 YYEEEE. Trimming removed 3 bases from V and 1 base from J, with 13 bases in between. CDR3 nucleotide sequence: TGTGCCAGCAGCTCGCCGGGACTTGGGAACACTGAAGCTTTCTTT. It codes for CASSSPGLGNTEAFF.

The chain combines TRBV18 with TRBJ2-1; D might be TRBD2 (6 bases). The CDR3 covers 14 residues. Germline CDR1 is KGHSH and CDR2 is LQKENI. The ends were cut back, 2 bases at V and 8 bases at J, with 13 bases in the middle. The CDR3, as DNA: TGTGCCAGCTCACCAAAGGGCGGGGCCCATGAGCAGTTCTTC. Its translation: CASSPKGGAHEQFF.

This clone was seen a handful of times. The rearrangement links TRBV11-2 to TRBJ1-2; maybe TRBD1 (5 bases). The CDR3 has 12 residues. The ends were cut back, 5 bases at V and 7 bases at J, with 11 bases in the middle. Per the germline V gene, CDR1 is SGHAT and CDR2 is FQNNGV. The CDR3 nucleotides are TGTGCCAGCAGCATCGGGACTCCTGGCTACACCTTC. Amino acid sequence: CASSIGTPGYTF.

As concerns this clone: Within the sample, other DNA sequences also encode this same CDR3. V and J are TRBV28 and TRBJ2-7; TRBD1 matches 7 bases. CDR3 length equals 13 residues. Trimming at V came to 5 bases and at J to 1 base, leaving 2 bases not matched to a gene. Germline CDR1 and CDR2: MDHEN and SYDVKM. CDR3 amino acids: CASSPGQSYEQYF. The CDR3 nucleotides read TGTGCCAGCAGTCCGGGACAGTCCTACGAGCAGTACTTC.

This chain joins TRBV28 and TRBJ2-1; 7 bases agree with TRBD2. In germline, CDR1 is MDHEN, CDR2 SYDVKM. J lost 3 bases, V lost 2 bases, and 7 bases had no gene match. The CDR3 runs 16 residues. CDR3 nucleotides: TGTGCCAGCAGTTTACCGGGTGAGCGGGGCTACAATGAGCAGTTCTTC. Translating it yields CASSLPGERGYNEQFF.

The table lists this clone with a count of one. The chain joins TRBV9 to TRBJ2-7; 13 bases line up with TRBD2. V was clipped by 4 bases and J by 4 bases; unmatched bases: 8. Germline values: CDR1 SGDLS, CDR2 YYNGEE. CDR3 size: 16 residues. The CDR3 region has the DNA TGTGCCAGCAGCCTAGAATCGGGACTAGCGGGGTACGAGCAGTACTTC. Translated: CASSLESGLAGYEQYF.

The CDR3 coding sequence is TGTGCCAGCAGCTTGTGGCTCCGCAATGAGCAGTTCTTC. This encodes CASSLWLRNEQFF. The chain links TRBV5-4 to TRBJ2-1; D is unresolved. The CDR3 runs 13 residues. V dropped 1 base and J dropped 6 bases, with 8 bases sitting between them. Germline lookup yields CDR1 SGHNT and CDR2 YYREEE (reference sequence).

The V gene is TRBV7-9, the J gene TRBJ1-6; possible D gene TRBD1, 5 bases. The germline V gene has CDR1 SEHNR and CDR2 FQNEAQ (reference sequence). This CDR3 has 16 amino acids. V shed 5 bases and J shed 7 bases, with 18 bases lying between them. In DNA form, the CDR3 reads TGTGCCAGCAGCCCGAGCGGGGGGAGCTTAAATTCACCCCTCCACTTT. It encodes CASSPSGGSLNSPLHF.

The chain has TRBV6-6 and TRBJ1-5; D is ambiguous. The CDR3 has 14 amino acids. Trimming cost V 7 bases and J 2 bases, with 12 bases left between them. The germline CDR1 and CDR2 sequences are MNHNY and SVGAGI (reference sequence). The CDR3 reads CASNADVGNQPQHF. In nucleotides, the CDR3 is TGTGCCAGCAATGCGGATGTGGGCAATCAGCCCCAGCATTTT.

The gene calls are TRBV27 and TRBJ1-5; perhaps TRBD1 as D (6 bases). V was clipped by 4 bases and J by 6 bases, with 16 bases between them. CDR1 MNHEY and CDR2 SMNVEV come from the germline V gene (reference sequence). The CDR3 totals 15 residues. Here the CDR3 reads CASSSSYRVAQPQHF. The CDR3 coding sequence is TGTGCCAGCAGTTCCTCCTACAGGGTGGCTCAGCCCCAGCATTTT.

V is TRBV10-3 and J is TRBJ1-3; 9 bases are a match to TRBD1. This CDR3 contains 14 residues. Germline-derived CDR1 and CDR2 are ENHRY and SYGVKD. J lost 3 bases, V lost 10 bases, and 7 bases had no gene match. CDR3 sequence: CATLDRGGGNTIYF. CDR3 in DNA: TGTGCCACCCTGGACAGGGGAGGTGGAAACACCATATATTTT.

This clone was observed a few times. This chain uses TRBV6-5 with TRBJ1-4; the D gene is possibly TRBD1 (6 bases). Between the trimmed V and J ends, which lost 2 bases and 6 bases, there was a span of 13 bases. The CDR3 totals 15 residues. The germline CDR1 and CDR2 sequences are MNHEY and SVGAGI. The CDR3 coding sequence is TGTGCCAGCAGTTACGGGGGCAGGGTGGATGAAAAACTGTTTTTT. Amino acids: CASSYGGRVDEKLFF.